These 7 T cell receptor beta chains were all obtained from the same sample, sequenced in a study of blood T cell repertoires in COVID-19. Some clones are missing from TCRdb's copy, which holds only in-frame ones; the method was immunoSEQ multiplex PCR. In the table there are 150,000 to 180,000 clones, roughly 80% of which are singletons. Sequencing input: peripheral blood. The origin of the receptors is an elderly man with acute or convalescent COVID-19.

This clone has a count of ten or more. The chain joins TRBV7-2 to TRBJ2-1, with TRBD1 matching over 7 bases. This CDR3 region has 15 residues. The J segment lost 6 bases and the V segment lost 7 bases, leaving 12 bases of the junction unmatched. Germline assignment: CDR1 SGHTA and CDR2 FQGNSA. Here the CDR3 reads CASTSNRGDVNEQFF. For the CDR3, the DNA is TGTGCCAGCACCTCTAACAGGGGCGACGTCAATGAGCAGTTCTTC.

This clone was seen only a few times. This chain joins TRBV19 and TRBJ2-5; possible D gene TRBD1, 5 bases. This CDR3 is 15 amino acids long. V dropped 7 bases and J dropped 5 bases, with 20 bases sitting between them. Germline V CDR1 and CDR2: LNHDA, SQIVND (reference sequence). CDR3: CASTPPGHRSETQYF. CDR3 coding DNA: TGTGCCAGTACCCCCCCCGGACACCGAAGTGAGACCCAGTACTTC.

The gene calls are TRBV28 and TRBJ2-5; TRBD1 aligns across 8 bases. V was clipped by 5 bases and J by 3 bases; unmatched bases: 5. Germline V CDR1 and CDR2: MDHEN, SYDVKM. The CDR3 has 14 residues. CDR3 loop: CASSNRGLEETQYF. CDR3 nucleotide sequence: TGTGCCAGCAGTAACAGGGGGTTGGAAGAGACCCAGTACTTC.

The chain is built from TRBV6-9 and TRBJ2-7; 8 bases line up with TRBD2. CDR1 is MNHGY, CDR2 SVAAGI, per germline. The CDR3 has 15 residues. Trimming took 2 bases from V and 6 from J; bases not matched to a gene: 9. CDR3 amino acids: CASSYDSGGPLEQYF. The CDR3 DNA reads TGTGCCAGCAGTTATGACAGCGGGGGTCCCCTCGAGCAGTACTTC.

The chain employs TRBV3-1 (or the pseudogene TRBV3-2) and TRBJ1-2; 8 bases line up with TRBD1. The CDR3 is 14 amino acids. Germline loops: CDR1 LGHDT, CDR2 YNNKEL (reference sequence). After removal of 2 bases from V and 2 bases from J, the junction contained 1 base not matched to a gene. The CDR3 sequence is CASSQRQGNYGYTF. The DNA of the CDR3 is TGTGCCAGCAGCCAAAGACAGGGGAACTATGGCTACACCTTC.

The table lists this clone with a few counts. This chain connects TRBV2 to TRBJ1-2; 12 nucleotides line up with TRBD1. The CDR3 covers 16 residues. Germline V gives CDR1 SNHLY, CDR2 FYNNEI. V lost 7 bases and J lost 4; bases outside the gene matches: 10. The DNA for the CDR3 is TGTGCCAGCAACCTGGGACAGGGGGCGCAGGCCTATGGCTACACCTTC. Translated, it gives CASNLGQGAQAYGYTF.

This clone was seen a few times. This sequence joins TRBV19 and TRBJ1-1; D not certain. The ends were cut back, 5 bases at V and 2 bases at J, with 9 bases in the middle. The CDR3 totals 13 residues. CDR1 is LNHDA and CDR2 is SQIVND in the germline V gene (reference sequence). In DNA form, the CDR3 reads TGTGCCAGTAGTTTAACAGCTAACACTGAAGCTTTCTTT. Translating it yields CASSLTANTEAFF.